This T cell receptor beta chain derives from a study of cytomegalovirus exposure and HLA in healthy donors. This clone appeared a single time. Primers included in the PCR were 60 Vbeta and 13 Jbeta primers. Libraries were prepared by immunoSEQ multiplex PCR; TCRdb keeps only in-frame clonotypes and omits some of them. The repertoire includes roughly 190,000 clones, roughly 80% of them detected once, and roughly 6.3% sits in the top ten. This CDR3 contains 15 residues. The germline V gene encodes CDR1 MGHDK and CDR2 SYGVNS. V lost 1 base, J lost 5 bases, and 8 bases stayed unmatched. This rearrangement joins TRBV25-1 to TRBJ2-7, with 7 bases aligning to TRBD1. Sequencing input: PBMCs. The receptor's source is a man aged 35-49 years in good health and CMV-seropositive. The CDR3 region is CASSESPDRINEQYF. The CDR3 region has the DNA TGTGCCAGCAGTGAATCCCCGGACAGGATAAACGAGCAGTACTTC.